The present entry profiles one T cell receptor beta chain with its context. Participants were aged roughly 18 to 100 years from some 24 US areas. Recovered status applied to Cohort 3 donors who had two consecutive negative PCRs. It also applied to those with clearance or with symptom resolution. This entry is derived from a study of blood T cell repertoires in COVID-19. Across the whole study: Whether acute or convalescent, the COVID-19 samples came from the United States, Italy and Spain.

Original data processing: The authors estimated nucleated cell counts from reference gene primer amplification. TCRdb's table, derived via immunoSEQ multiplex PCR, lists solely in-frame clones and lacks some. V, J and clone size were drawn from that table, and D and trimming were deduced from the DNA. Seen here are 490,000 or so clones, roughly 88% observed once, and the top ten hold over 1.5%. V was trimmed by 5 bases and J by 10 bases, leaving 15 bases between them. CDR1 SGHTA and CDR2 FQGNSA come from the germline V gene. The CDR3 sequence is 14 residues long. The source is a woman aged 40-49 years who had recovered from COVID-19. This chain uses TRBV7-2 with TRBJ1-6, with D possibly being TRBD1 (6 bases). The sequencing input was PBMCs or T cells enriched from blood (not recorded which). The DNA of the CDR3 is TGTGCCAGCAGCGCCCACAGGGTGCAATCACCCCTCCACTTT. It yields the protein CASSAHRVQSPLHF. Looking up the rest from reference TRBV7-2 and TRBJ1-6 gives the full variable domain: GAGVSQSPSNKVTEKGKDVELRCDPISGHTALYWYRQSLGQGLEFLIYFQGNSAPDKSGLPSDRFSAERTGGSVSTLTIQRTQQEDSAVYLCASSAHRVQSPLHFGNGTRLTVT.